The 27 T cell receptor beta chains listed next were all sequenced from one sample in a study of regulatory T cells in long-lasting Graves disease. iRepertoire HTBI primers and Arm-PCR of CDR3 regions built TCR beta libraries. TCRdb analysed the multiplex PCR reads with MiXCR anew, one entry per CDR3 protein. The data contain more than 300,000 distinct CDR3 sequences, 15% to 20% of them singletons. Time point here: persistent/refractory GD, antithyroid drugs over 5 years with positive TRAb. Construction of the TCR library relied on RNA isolated from PBMCs. Sequenced here: peripheral blood mononuclear cells (PBMCs), sampled when the disease was refractory, from a patient treated with antithyroid drugs. The receptors were sampled from a female donor with Graves disease.

The chain has TRBV19 and TRBJ2-3, with 10 bases identical to TRBD1. Germline values: CDR1 LNHDA, CDR2 SQIVND (reference sequence). CDR3 length: 15 residues. After removal of 5 bases from V and 3 bases from J, the junction contained 5 bases not matched to a gene. In nucleotides, the CDR3 is TGTGCCAGTAGTGGCCGGGACAGGGGAACAGATACGCAGTATTTT. Amino acids: CASSGRDRGTDTQYF.

This clonotype was seen repeatedly, ten times or more. This sequence joins TRBV5-1 and TRBJ1-2; the match to TRBD1 covers 8 bases. V shed 0 bases and J 4 bases; nucleotides not matched to a gene: 5. Germline V gives CDR1 SGHRS, CDR2 YFSETQ. The CDR3 has 15 residues. The CDR3 region is CASSLGSGQVYGYTF. In DNA, the CDR3 is TGCGCCAGCAGCTTGGGCTCGGGACAGGTCTATGGCTACACCTTC. Full variable domain (outside the CDR3, taken from reference TRBV5-1 and TRBJ1-2): KAGVTQTPRYLIKTRGQQVTLSCSPISGHRSVSWYQQTPGQGLQFLFEYFSETQRNKGNFPGRFSGRQFSNSRSEMNVSTLELGDSALYLCASSLGSGQVYGYTFGSGTRLTVV.

The rearrangement joins TRBV28 to TRBJ2-5, with TRBD2 identical over 10 bases. The V gene end was trimmed by 4 bases and the J gene end by 4 bases; junction bases not matched to a gene: 3. Germline V gene data show CDR1 as MDHEN and CDR2 as SYDVKM. CDR3 length equals 14 residues. The chain's CDR3 is CASSSLAGAETQYF. CDR3 sequence (DNA): TGTGCCAGCAGTTCCCTAGCGGGGGCAGAGACCCAGTACTTC.

This clonotype was seen a few times. A read error may produce the germline difference seen at one junction end. The chain has TRBV3-1 and TRBJ2-2, with D tentatively TRBD1 (6 bases). The CDR3 covers 14 residues. In germline, CDR1 is LGHDT, CDR2 YNNKEL (reference sequence). CDR3 sequence (DNA): TGTGCCAGCACCCAACAGGGACGCGGCGGGGAGCTGTTTTTT. Protein: CASTQQGRGGELFF.

There are many counts of this clonotype. The chain links TRBV11-2 to TRBJ2-7; no clear D. V shed 0 bases and J shed 3 bases, with 6 bases lying between them. The CDR3 runs 13 residues. Germline CDR1 is SGHAT and CDR2 is FQNNGV. This CDR3 is CASSLEFRYEQYF. CDR3 bases: TGTGCCAGCAGCTTAGAATTCCGCTACGAGCAGTACTTC.

This clonotype was found a few times. The rearrangement joins TRBV4-1 to TRBJ2-7; D is undetermined. This CDR3 has 15 amino acids. Germline lookup yields CDR1 MGHRA and CDR2 YSYEKL. V lost 3 bases and J lost 3, with 15 bases in between. The DNA of the CDR3 is TGCGCCAGCAGCCATTCTCAATCAGGAATCTACGAGCAGTACTTC. This sequence encodes CASSHSQSGIYEQYF.

This clonotype was counted ten times or more. The chain links TRBV5-1 to TRBJ1-1, with a tentative D call TRBD1 (5 bases). This CDR3 has 16 residues. Germline V CDR1 and CDR2: SGHRS, YFSETQ. V lost 4 bases and J lost 1, with 17 bases in between. CDR3 in DNA: TGCGCCAGCAGCCCGTTCCTTGACAGTACGAACACTGAAGCTTTCTTT. Amino acid sequence: CASSPFLDSTNTEAFF.

This clonotype was detected a few times. The chain uses TRBV5-1 and TRBJ1-4, with 9 bases that match TRBD1. Looked up from germline, CDR1 is SGHRS and CDR2 is YFSETQ. The CDR3 extends over 16 amino acids. The junction had 7 bases not matched to a gene; V was cut back by 0 bases and J by 7 bases. The CDR3 bases are TGCGCCAGCAGCTTGGCCCTCGGGACAGGGTTTGAAAAACTGTTTTTT. It encodes CASSLALGTGFEKLFF.

This clonotype was found many times. This rearrangement joins TRBV5-1 to TRBJ1-1; D unresolved. Germline V gene data show CDR1 as SGHRS and CDR2 as YFSETQ. V was pared by 0 bases and J by 3 bases, with 12 bases between. This CDR3 has 15 amino acids. CDR3 DNA: TGCGCCAGCAGCTTGGTCGCGGGGTTTGACACTGAAGCTTTCTTT. This encodes CASSLVAGFDTEAFF.

This clonotype occurred a few times. J is TRBJ1-5 and V is TRBV6-1; tentatively, D is TRBD1 (6 bases). This CDR3 contains 16 residues. Germline V gene lookup returns CDR1 MNHNS and CDR2 SASEGT. The V and J ends lost 4 bases and 2 bases respectively, with 15 bases between them. The CDR3 is CASSGPGGAGNQPQHF. As DNA, the CDR3 is TGTGCCAGCAGTGGACCGGGGGGCGCGGGCAATCAGCCCCAGCATTTT.

This chain connects TRBV27 to TRBJ1-5; TRBD1 might be the D (5 bases). The germline V gene has CDR1 MNHEY and CDR2 SMNVEV (reference sequence). The CDR3 covers 15 residues. Trimming left V 5 bases short and J 10 bases short, with 21 bases between. DNA of the CDR3: TGTGCCAGCAGTGCGGGACGGACCGAAATCCTCCCCCAGCATTTT. Encoded protein: CASSAGRTEILPQHF.

This clonotype was seen more than once but under ten times. The chain recombines TRBV28 with TRBJ2-2; no definite D call. Trimming pared 10 bases from V and 1 base from J, leaving 7 bases between. Germline values: CDR1 MDHEN, CDR2 SYDVKM. CDR3 size: 12 residues. The CDR3 here is CATNENTGELFF. The CDR3 DNA sequence: TGTGCCACTAACGAGAACACCGGGGAGCTGTTTTTT.

The J gene is TRBJ2-7, the V gene TRBV18, with TRBD2 identical over 7 bases. Trimming removed 6 bases from V and 1 base from J; junction bases left unmatched: 9. This CDR3 region has 15 residues. Germline CDR1 is KGHSH and CDR2 is LQKENI. The CDR3 DNA follows: TGTGCCAGCTCTCCTACGGGGGGAGGGTCCTACGAGCAGTACTTC. Its protein is CASSPTGGGSYEQYF.

The table lists this clonotype with many counts. The rearrangement links TRBV5-1 to TRBJ2-6, with D perhaps being TRBD1 or TRBD2 (5 bases each). CDR3 length: 11 amino acids. V lost 7 bases, J lost 13 bases, and 12 bases lay in between. Germline V gene sequence: CDR1 SGHRS, CDR2 YFSETQ. The CDR3 reads CASRRDGVLTF. For the CDR3, the DNA is TGCGCCAGCCGCCGGGACGGAGTCCTGACTTTC. The variable domain in full, with the rest retrieved from reference TRBV5-1 and TRBJ2-6, is KAGVTQTPRYLIKTRGQQVTLSCSPISGHRSVSWYQQTPGQGLQFLFEYFSETQRNKGNFPGRFSGRQFSNSRSEMNVSTLELGDSALYLCASRRDGVLTFGAGSRLTVL.

This clonotype was seen a few times. The rearrangement links TRBV10-3 to TRBJ2-7, with 9 bases lining up with TRBD1. Germline V CDR1 and CDR2: ENHRY, SYGVKD. The V gene end was trimmed by 9 bases and the J gene end by 4 bases; junction bases not matched to a gene: 10. This CDR3 is 14 amino acids long. The CDR3 DNA sequence: TGTGCCATTTCCGGACAGGGGACTTGGTACGAGCAGTACTTC. This codes for CAISGQGTWYEQYF.

At least ten counts were recorded for this clonotype. This sequence joins TRBV6-5 and TRBJ1-2; D is undetermined. Germline V gene sequence: CDR1 MNHEY, CDR2 SVGAGI. Deletions cut 3 bases from V and 3 bases from J, with 8 bases between. The length of the CDR3 is 13 residues. CDR3 region: CASSYGQYYGYTF. The CDR3 bases are TGTGCCAGCAGTTATGGCCAGTACTATGGCTACACCTTC.

This clonotype was seen many times. The rearrangement uses TRBV30 and TRBJ1-5, with 12 bases lining up with TRBD1. The CDR3 extends over 14 amino acids. Germline CDR1 and CDR2: GTSNPN and SVGIG (reference sequence). Unmatched junction bases numbered 5, after V lost 5 bases and J lost 6 bases. The CDR3 sequence is CAWDRDRGLQPQHF. The CDR3 bases are TGTGCCTGGGACCGGGACAGGGGGCTTCAGCCCCAGCATTTT.

This clonotype was recorded many times. This rearrangement joins TRBV3-1 to TRBJ1-2; no definite D call. The length of the CDR3 is 11 residues. CDR1 and CDR2 from the germline V gene are LGHDT and YNNKEL (reference sequence). V was clipped by 1 base and J by 8 bases, with 5 bases between them. The CDR3: CASSQGAGYTF. CDR3 nucleotide sequence: TGTGCCAGCAGCCAAGGAGCCGGCTACACCTTC. Together with reference TRBV3-1 and TRBJ1-2, the CDR3 gives the full variable domain: DTAVSQTPKYLVTQMGNDKSIKCEQNLGHDTMYWYKQDSKKFLKIMFSYNNKELIINETVPNRFSPKSPDKAHLNLHINSLELGDSAVYFCASSQGAGYTFGSGTRLTVV.

The V gene is TRBV4-3, the J gene TRBJ1-1; a possible D gene is TRBD1 (6 bases). V lost 0 bases, J lost 0 bases, and 17 bases lay in between. Germline V gene data show CDR1 as LGHNA and CDR2 as YSLEER. The CDR3 is made up of 18 amino acids. The CDR3 DNA reads as TGCGCCAGCAGCCAAGACGGGGGGCAGCGGGGTATGAACACTGAAGCTTTCTTT. It codes for CASSQDGGQRGMNTEAFF.

This clonotype showed up just a few times. This chain joins TRBV9 and TRBJ1-1, with D possibly being TRBD1 (5 bases). V was cut by 4 bases and J by 4 bases, with 14 bases left in between. CDR1 and CDR2 (germline): SGDLS, YYNGEE. This CDR3 region has 14 residues. Here the CDR3 reads CASSPQGDPTEAFF. The CDR3 coding sequence is TGTGCCAGCAGCCCCCAAGGGGACCCCACTGAAGCTTTCTTT.

This chain uses TRBV27 with TRBJ2-1, with no clear D. V shed 2 bases and J shed 1 base, with 9 bases lying between them. CDR1 and CDR2 (germline): MNHEY, SMNVEV (reference sequence). The CDR3 runs 15 residues. The CDR3 protein is CASSLGGRSYNEQFF. Here the CDR3 DNA reads TGTGCCAGCAGTTTAGGCGGCAGGTCCTACAATGAGCAGTTCTTC.

This rearrangement joins TRBV19 to TRBJ2-2; 7 nucleotides agree with TRBD2. There are 16 residues in the CDR3. The germline gives CDR1 LNHDA, CDR2 SQIVND (reference sequence). J was trimmed by 2 bases and V by 2 bases; bases with no gene match: 5. CDR3 nucleotide sequence: TGTGCCAGTAGTATACACCGGGACTACAACACCGGGGAGCTGTTTTTT. It specifies CASSIHRDYNTGELFF.

In this sample, this clonotype turned up many times. The rearrangement joins TRBV2 to TRBJ2-5; 10 bases are shared with TRBD1. The germline CDR1 and CDR2 sequences are SNHLY and FYNNEI. The CDR3 is made up of 15 amino acids. The V gene end was trimmed by 6 bases and the J gene end by 4 bases; junction bases not matched to a gene: 8. This CDR3 is CASSRDRGNRETQYF. The DNA of the CDR3 is TGTGCCAGCAGCCGGGACAGGGGCAACCGAGAGACCCAGTACTTC. Using reference TRBV2 and TRBJ2-5 for the parts outside the CDR3, the full variable domain is EPEVTQTPSHQVTQMGQEVILRCVPISNHLYFYWYRQILGQKVEFLVSFYNNEISEKSEIFDDQFSVERPDGSNFTLKIRSTKLEDSAMYFCASSRDRGNRETQYFGPGTRLLVL.

V and J are TRBV5-1 and TRBJ1-6; D gene unclear. The CDR3 has 16 residues. V lost 0 bases and J 3 bases, leaving 10 bases between the germline ends. Per germline, CDR1 SGHRS and CDR2 YFSETQ. This CDR3 is CASSLAEGGYNSPLHF. The CDR3 region has the DNA TGCGCCAGCAGCTTGGCTGAGGGAGGCTATAATTCACCCCTCCACTTT.

This clonotype was seen at least ten times. V usage is TRBV9 and J usage is TRBJ2-5; D is tentatively TRBD1 or TRBD2 (5 bases each). V lost 3 bases to trimming and J lost 1 base, with 10 bases between them. Germline assignment: CDR1 SGDLS and CDR2 YYNGEE. The CDR3 runs to 14 residues. The CDR3 loop reads CASSGGTSQETQYF. The CDR3 DNA reads TGTGCCAGCAGCGGAGGGACGAGCCAAGAGACCCAGTACTTC.

This clonotype was observed once. V usage is TRBV24-1 and J usage is TRBJ2-1; TRBD2 matches 11 bases. The V gene end was trimmed by 0 bases and the J gene end by 5 bases; junction bases not matched to a gene: 5. CDR1 and CDR2 (germline): KGHDR, SFDVKD. CDR3 length equals 17 residues. CDR3 protein: CATSDLSGTSGDNEQFF. For the CDR3, the DNA is TGTGCCACCAGTGATTTGTCCGGGACTAGCGGCGACAATGAGCAGTTCTTC.

The sample holds many counts of this clonotype. The chain employs TRBV11-2 and TRBJ2-5; 8 nucleotides agree with TRBD2. The CDR3 has 14 amino acids. Germline CDR1 is SGHAT and CDR2 is FQNNGV. V shed 3 bases, J shed 2 bases, and the junction held 2 bases outside the gene matches. The CDR3 reads CASSFTSGQETQYF. CDR3 in DNA: TGTGCCAGCAGCTTTACTAGCGGACAAGAGACCCAGTACTTC.